The 7 T cell receptor beta chains given below trace back to one sample, sequenced in a study of cytomegalovirus exposure and HLA in healthy donors. The PCR had 60 Vbeta and 13 Jbeta primers. Profiling relied on immunoSEQ multiplex PCR, and the TCRdb table lists in-frame clones only, not all of them. The sample records roughly 150,000 clones, around 80% being singletons. The material sequenced was PBMCs. These receptors originate from a man under 40 in good health and CMV-seropositive.

The chain carries TRBV9 and TRBJ2-1; maybe TRBD1 (6 bases). The CDR3 sequence is 13 residues long. Looked up from germline, CDR1 is SGDLS and CDR2 is YYNGEE. The germline V and J ends were trimmed by 7 bases and 2 bases, with 10 bases remaining between them. The CDR3 spells CASGTLTYNEQFF. CDR3 coding DNA: TGTGCCAGCGGGACACTTACCTACAATGAGCAGTTCTTC.

The table lists this clone with a count of one. V usage is TRBV7-2 and J usage is TRBJ2-3; perhaps TRBD1 as D (6 bases). This CDR3 contains 12 residues. Germline-derived CDR1 and CDR2 are SGHTA and FQGNSA. The ends were cut back, 6 bases at V and 4 bases at J, with 8 bases in the middle. CDR3 bases: TGTGCCAGCAGACAGGGATCAGATACGCAGTATTTT. Residues: CASRQGSDTQYF.

This sequence joins TRBV5-4 and TRBJ1-5, with D unresolved. The CDR3 has 14 amino acids. The V gene lost 0 bases and the J gene lost 7 bases, with 11 bases spanning the gap. Germline V gene lookup returns CDR1 SGHNT and CDR2 YYREEE (reference sequence). CDR3 nucleotides: TGTGCCAGCAGCTTGGCCGGGTCGAGGCAGCCCCAGCATTTT. It is translated as CASSLAGSRQPQHF.

The rearrangement links TRBV20-1 to TRBJ1-2; D not resolved. Trimming removed 6 bases at V and 2 bases at J, with 7 bases between. The CDR3 totals 11 residues. Per the germline V gene, CDR1 is DFQATT and CDR2 is SNEGSKA (reference sequence). This CDR3 is CSAPTNYGYTF. CDR3 DNA: TGCAGTGCCCCGACAAACTATGGCTACACCTTC.

This sequence joins TRBV29-1 and TRBJ1-1; TRBD1 matches 8 bases. V dropped 2 bases and J dropped 5; count of bases not matched to a gene: 4. Germline-derived CDR1 and CDR2 are SQVTM and ANQGSEA. The CDR3 runs to 13 residues. The CDR3 region has the DNA TGCAGCGTTGAAAGCCAGGGGGCGACTGAAGCTTTCTTT. Translating it yields CSVESQGATEAFF.

In the case of this clone: A read error may account for a junction end that differs from germline. This chain uses TRBV7-9 with TRBJ2-7; D is undetermined. Germline V lookup: CDR1 SEHNR, CDR2 FQNEAQ (reference sequence). There are 13 residues in the CDR3. The CDR3 protein is CSSSSLFNYEQYF. In DNA, the CDR3 is TGTTCCAGCAGCTCCCTCTTTAATTACGAGCAGTACTTC.

This clone was counted a few times. V and J are TRBV27 and TRBJ2-5; D possibly corresponds to TRBD2 (6 bases). V lost 6 bases and J 5 bases, leaving 19 bases between the germline ends. From germline, CDR1 is MNHEY and CDR2 SMNVEV (reference sequence). This CDR3 is built from 15 residues. CDR3 bases: TGTGCCAGCAGCCCCTTCAATAGCGGAGGGGAGACCCAGTACTTC. This translates into CASSPFNSGGETQYF.